The present TCR beta chain was sequenced within a study of T-cell reconstitution after alpha-beta-depleted transplantation in children. Study-level findings and limits: Alpha-beta T cells present about two months after transplant were reported to originate from several hundred expanded graft clones. At one year after transplant, newly produced T cells mostly accounted for T-cell counts and diversity. Surviving recipient T cells and thymic progenitors produced the high day-60 TCRbeta diversity seen in some patients.

A TCRbeta library incorporating unique molecular identifiers was prepared. TCRdb reprocessed the PCR reads with MiXCR, giving one entry per CDR3 protein. The sample records 440,000 or so distinct CDR3 sequences, 43% being singletons. The CDR3 loop spans 17 amino acids. In its sample, this clonotype was seen a few times. Its antigen is not known. The source material was PBMCs, sampled before TCRalphabeta/CD19-depleted stem cell transplant. This receptor was obtained from a girl aged 2-10 years with aplastic anemia, due to receive a stem cell transplant. The chain recombines TRBV21-1 with TRBJ2-3; the D segment call TRBD2 is taken from the table without a DNA check. TRBV21-1 is designated a pseudogene. The CDR3 sequence: CASNRPTSGLSTDTQYF. The DNA for the CDR3 is TGTGCCAGCAACAGACCTACTAGCGGGCTTAGCACAGATACGCAGTATTTT.